This is a list of T cell receptor beta chains from one sample in a study of shared clonotypes between healthy human individuals. Sequencing used immunoSEQ multiplex PCR; TCRdb keeps in-frame clones, though not all of them. The sample records some 2,400,000 clones, 95% being singletons. Sequences were obtained from naive CD4+ T cells sorted from blood. All receptors derive from a man between 18 and 35 years old in good health. Both conserved end residues are part of each CDR3. Fields, in order: D gene, CDR3 length, clone size, V gene, J gene, CDR3 DNA, CDR3 protein. D genes are given only for firm matches. Size is stated for part of the rows, as once, few or many counts, or as a class when the clone is expanded.

-	15	once	TRBV21-1	TRBJ1-1	TGTGCCAGCCTTGGGGGACAGGTGGCACTAGCTGAAGCTTTCTTT	CASLGGQVALAEAFF
TRBD1	13	-	TRBV18	TRBJ1-4	TGTGCCAGCTCCAAGGACAGGGGCGAAAAACTGTTTTTT	CASSKDRGEKLFF
-	13	-	TRBV28	TRBJ1-2	TGTGCCAGCAGTTTATTCCAGGATTATGGCTACACCTTC	CASSLFQDYGYTF
-	14	-	TRBV18	TRBJ2-7	TGTGCCAGCTCCTCGGTCGGAGGGGTCCGGGAGCAGTACTTC	CASSSVGGVREQYF
-	15	-	TRBV18	TRBJ2-7	TGTGCCAGCTCACCGGGGACCATTAGCTCCTACGAGCAGTACTTC	CASSPGTISSYEQYF
TRBD1	16	-	TRBV18	TRBJ1-1	TGTGCCAGCTCAAGCGGACAGGGCCTCCGGAACACTGAAGCTTTCTTT	CASSSGQGLRNTEAFF
TRBD1	15	-	TRBV6-5	TRBJ1-4	TGTGCCAGCAGTTATTCGACAGGGGAAAGCGAAAAACTGTTTTTT	CASSYSTGESEKLFF
-	15	-	TRBV5-1	TRBJ1-4	TGCGCCAGCAGCTTCCCGGGCCAAACTAATGAAAAACTGTTTTTT	CASSFPGQTNEKLFF
TRBD1	16	-	TRBV5-1	TRBJ1-1	TGCGCCAGCAGCCCGGACCCACAGGGGGGGATCACTGAAGCTTTCTTT	CASSPDPQGGITEAFF
TRBD2	14	once	TRBV5-1	TRBJ2-1	TGCGCCAGCAGCTTGGCGGGGGGTTTCAATGAGCAGTTCTTC	CASSLAGGFNEQFF
TRBD2	16	-	TRBV2	TRBJ2-4	TGTGCCAGCAGTGAAGCGCGGGGGGGACAGAAAAACATTCAGTACTTC	CASSEARGGQKNIQYF
-	15	-	TRBV7-2	TRBJ1-2	TGTGCCAGCAGCTTTCCCGGGGCGGCAGCCTATGGCTACACCTTC	CASSFPGAAAYGYTF
TRBD1	14	-	TRBV7-2	TRBJ1-6	TGTGCCAGCAGCCTAGACAGGGTTAATTCACCCCTCCACTTT	CASSLDRVNSPLHF
-	16	-	TRBV11-2	TRBJ2-3	TGTGCCAGCAGCTCCCCTCTTGGACGGGGCACAGATACGCAGTATTTT	CASSSPLGRGTDTQYF
-	14	-	TRBV9	TRBJ1-6	TGTGCCAGCAGCGTTCAGGGGACGAATTCACCCCTCCACTTT	CASSVQGTNSPLHF
-	14	-	TRBV30	TRBJ1-4	TGTGCCTGCCAAACCCCGGGCAGCCTGCGAAAACTGTTTTTT	CACQTPGSLRKLFF
-	13	-	TRBV30	TRBJ1-1	TGTGCCTGGAATCCGGGACGAGGGACTGAAGCTTTCTTT	CAWNPGRGTEAFF
-	17	-	TRBV25-1	TRBJ2-4	TGTGCCAGCAGCCCACTGGGGCAGGGGATCGTCCAAAACATTCAGTACTTC	CASSPLGQGIVQNIQYF
-	15	-	TRBV5-4	TRBJ1-6	TGTGCCAGCAGCCGCCAGGAGGGTCCTAATTCACCCCTCCACTTT	CASSRQEGPNSPLHF
TRBD2	13	-	TRBV19	TRBJ2-7	TGTGCCAGTAGTAGCGGGAGGGGGTACGAGCAGTACTTC	CASSSGRGYEQYF
-	13	-	TRBV29-1	TRBJ1-3	TGCAGCGCCGGGGGTGCTTCTGGAAACACCATATATTTT	CSAGGASGNTIYF
-	14	-	TRBV6-1	TRBJ2-3	TGTGCCAGCAGTCAAGGTCAGGGGCCAGATACGCAGTATTTT	CASSQGQGPDTQYF
-	12	-	TRBV29-1	TRBJ2-1	TGCAGCGTTGAAGAACCTTATGGAGAGCAGTTCTTC	CSVEEPYGEQFF
-	13	-	TRBV6-4	TRBJ1-2	TGTGCCAGACAGACCGCGCCAGGGTATGGCTACACCTTC	CARQTAPGYGYTF
-	15	-	TRBV30	TRBJ2-1	TGTGCCTGGAGTAGATACCGGGCCTCAGGTAATGAGCAGTTCTTC	CAWSRYRASGNEQFF
-	15	-	TRBV4-1	TRBJ2-7	TGCGCCAGCAGCCAAGGCGGGCAGCAGTCCTACGAGCAGTACTTC	CASSQGGQQSYEQYF
TRBD1	13	few	TRBV10-3	TRBJ1-2	TGTGCCATCAGCCGGGACAGGGATCAAGGCTACACCTTC	CAISRDRDQGYTF
TRBD1	15	-	TRBV25-1	TRBJ1-4	TGTGCCAGCAGTGGGCCCCGCCAACAGGGGGAAAAACTGTTTTTT	CASSGPRQQGEKLFF
-	14	-	TRBV27	TRBJ1-1	TGTGCCAGCAGTAGGGGGGGAACGAACACTGAAGCTTTCTTT	CASSRGGTNTEAFF
-	14	-	TRBV19	TRBJ2-5	TGTGCCAGTAGCCGTGACCCTCAGGGTAAGACCCAGTACTTC	CASSRDPQGKTQYF
TRBD1	14	-	TRBV7-9	TRBJ1-1	TGTGCCAGCAGCTTAGGCGACAGGGCTTCTGAAGCTTTCTTT	CASSLGDRASEAFF
TRBD2	16	once	TRBV10-3	TRBJ2-1	TGTGCCATCAGTGAGTCGACTCGACTAGCGGGAGGTGAGCAGTTCTTC	CAISESTRLAGGEQFF
TRBD1	18	-	TRBV2	TRBJ1-5	TGTGCCAGCAGTGAAGTGCGCCTAGGGACAGGGAAAAATCAGCCCCAGCATTTT	CASSEVRLGTGKNQPQHF
-	15	once	TRBV6-5	TRBJ1-1	TGTGCCAGCAGTTACTCGAGCGACAGGCGAGGTGAAGCTTTCTTT	CASSYSSDRRGEAFF
TRBD1	13	-	TRBV5-4	TRBJ2-7	TGTGCCAGCAGCGACAGGGGGCGGGACGAGCAGTACTTC	CASSDRGRDEQYF
TRBD1	12	once	TRBV6-6	TRBJ1-2	TGTGCCAGCAGTGGACAGGGGGGTGGCTACACCTTC	CASSGQGGGYTF
TRBD2	16	-	TRBV11-2	TRBJ2-3	TGTGCCAGCAGCTTAACTCTAGCGGTTGGTTCAGATACGCAGTATTTT	CASSLTLAVGSDTQYF
-	12	-	TRBV30	TRBJ1-5	TGTGCCTGGGGGGCACCAAATCAGCCCCAGCATTTT	CAWGAPNQPQHF
-	13	-	TRBV6-1	TRBJ1-2	TGTGCCAGCAGTGAATGGGGGCGTAGTGGCTACACCTTC	CASSEWGRSGYTF
TRBD1	15	-	TRBV4-1	TRBJ2-7	TGCGCCAGCAGCCAAGATACAGGGGCTCGGGACGAGCAGTACTTC	CASSQDTGARDEQYF
TRBD1	14	once	TRBV9	TRBJ2-7	TGTGCCAGCAGCGCAAGGGACAGCTCCTACGAGCAGTACTTC	CASSARDSSYEQYF